This T cell receptor beta chain was identified during a study of blood T cell repertoires in COVID-19. For the study at large: In each case, the material was cDNA or gDNA derived from T cells, B-cell-depleted T cells, or PBMCs.

This clone was counted between two and nine times. The V and J ends lost 4 bases and 2 bases, in that order; junction bases with no gene match: 11. The CDR3 is 16 amino acids. Authors' methods: Estimation of nucleated cell counts was performed using reference gene primer amplification. Using immunoSEQ multiplex PCR, the repertoire was profiled, and TCRdb retains in-frame clones only, with some absent. That table supplies the V and J calls and clone size; D and trimming were determined from the DNA. The profile shows 150,000 to 200,000 clones, under 90% of them singletons. The J gene is TRBJ2-7, the V gene TRBV5-3; the match to TRBD1 covers 8 bases. TRBV5-3 is reported as an ORF; its role is uncertain. The TCR originated in a man aged 50-59 years who had recovered from COVID-19. Sequences were obtained from PBMCs or T cells enriched from blood (not recorded which). The CDR3 DNA sequence: TGTGCCAGAAGCCCCAGCCGGGGCAGGGGGCCCTACGAGCAGTACTTC. As protein: CARSPSRGRGPYEQYF.